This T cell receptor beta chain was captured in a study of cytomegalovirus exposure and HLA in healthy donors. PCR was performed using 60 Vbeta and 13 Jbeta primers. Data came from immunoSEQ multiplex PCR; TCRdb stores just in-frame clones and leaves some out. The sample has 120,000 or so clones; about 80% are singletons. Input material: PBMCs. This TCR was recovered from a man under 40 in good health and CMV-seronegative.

DNA for the CDR3: TGTGCCAGCAGTCCCCCCCGCTCAGCGGGGGCGATATTTACGCAGTATTTT. Protein: CASSPPRSAGAIFTQYF. This chain connects TRBV28 to TRBJ2-3; 8 bases map to TRBD2. Germline V gene data show CDR1 as MDHEN and CDR2 as SYDVKM. Unmatched junction bases numbered 18, after V lost 5 bases and J lost 8 bases. The CDR3 sequence is 17 residues long.